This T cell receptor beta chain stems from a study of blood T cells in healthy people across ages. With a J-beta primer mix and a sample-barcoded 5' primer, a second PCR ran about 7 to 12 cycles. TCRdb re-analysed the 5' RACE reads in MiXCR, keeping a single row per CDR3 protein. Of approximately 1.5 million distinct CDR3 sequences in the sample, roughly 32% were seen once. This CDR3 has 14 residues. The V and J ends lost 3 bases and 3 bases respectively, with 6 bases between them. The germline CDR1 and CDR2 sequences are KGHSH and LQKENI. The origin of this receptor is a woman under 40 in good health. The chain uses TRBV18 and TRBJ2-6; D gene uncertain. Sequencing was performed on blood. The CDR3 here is CASSPSIGANVLTF. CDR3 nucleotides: TGTGCCAGCTCACCCTCGATTGGGGCCAACGTCCTGACTTTC.